This is a list of T cell receptor beta chains from one sample in a study of shared clonotypes between healthy human individuals. Using immunoSEQ multiplex PCR, the repertoire was profiled, and TCRdb retains in-frame clones only, with some absent. The repertoire includes millions of clones, over 85% of them detected once, and 0.9% to 1.3% sits in the top ten. Sequenced material: naive CD8+ T cells sorted from blood. These receptors all come from a man aged 18 to 30 in good health. Both conserved end residues are trimmed from each CDR3. Fields, in order: D gene, V gene, J gene, CDR3 protein. A D gene is named only where the DNA matches it firmly.

TRBD1,TRBV7-9,TRBJ2-7,ASSSPGQGTYEQY
NA,TRBV13,TRBJ2-4,ASSPRGGGNIQY
NA,TRBV5-6,TRBJ2-2,ASSSFVSELNTGELF
NA,TRBV6-6,TRBJ2-7,ASTLAPIYEQY
NA,TRBV10-2,TRBJ1-6,ASSELPSSYNSPLH
NA,TRBV9,TRBJ2-2,ASSVGDGIGTGELF
TRBD1,TRBV13,TRBJ1-2,ASSYSTGDGGYT
TRBD1,TRBV27,TRBJ2-1,ASSLGRGPYNEQF
NA,TRBV27,TRBJ1-1,ASSVWPPGEAF
NA,TRBV2,TRBJ2-3,ASSIYSGSSTDTQY
NA,TRBV13,TRBJ2-3,ASSQAGDTQY
NA,TRBV7-9,TRBJ2-2,ASSYSGAGELF
NA,TRBV2,TRBJ2-7,ASSDGVLEQY
NA,TRBV2,TRBJ1-1,ASSESQGEAF
TRBD1,TRBV28,TRBJ1-1,ASSRDRANTEAF
NA,TRBV5-1,TRBJ1-5,ASSPEFGQPQH
NA,TRBV10-1,TRBJ2-3,ASSEGLADTQY
NA,TRBV4-3,TRBJ2-7,ASSQASSVYEQY
NA,TRBV6-5,TRBJ1-1,ASGEEGEEAF
TRBD2,TRBV4-3,TRBJ2-3,ASSQDRTSGALTDTQY
TRBD1,TRBV27,TRBJ2-3,ASSLPGQGTSTDTQY
TRBD2,TRBV27,TRBJ2-5,ASSLYGGMETQY